These 14 T cell receptor beta chains share one sample of origin, sequenced in a study of cytomegalovirus exposure and HLA in healthy donors. Repertoires were generated with immunoSEQ multiplex PCR, while TCRdb's copy carries only in-frame clones and drops some. The data hold 120,000 to 150,000 clones, with 85% to 90% observed a single time. Sequencing was performed on PBMCs. These receptors were taken from a woman younger than 30 in good health and CMV-seropositive.

CDR3 amino acids: CASSGGRTGGYGYTF. CDR3 nucleotide sequence: TGTGCCAGCAGTGGCGGAAGGACAGGGGGCTATGGCTACACCTTC. This chain links TRBV2 with TRBJ1-2; 10 bases are a match to TRBD1. The CDR3 is 15 amino acids. V was clipped by 4 bases and J by 4 bases; unmatched bases: 6. The V gene's germline CDR1 is SNHLY and CDR2 FYNNEI.

The chain uses TRBV7-8 and TRBJ2-7, with 9 bases matching TRBD2. This CDR3 is 17 amino acids long. Germline V lookup: CDR1 SGHVS, CDR2 FQNEAQ. The V and J ends lost 4 bases and 3 bases, in that order; junction bases with no gene match: 13. The CDR3 is CASSYPTTSGVIYEQYF. The CDR3 nucleotides read TGTGCCAGCAGCTACCCTACGACTAGCGGAGTTATCTACGAGCAGTACTTC.

The chain couples TRBV7-3 to TRBJ2-3; 12 bases match TRBD1. Looked up from germline, CDR1 is SGHTA and CDR2 is FQGTGA. This CDR3 is built from 16 residues. The J segment lost 8 bases and the V segment lost 6 bases, leaving 12 bases of the junction unmatched. Here the CDR3 reads CASSKPGDRGQGTQYF. Here the CDR3 DNA reads TGTGCCAGCAGTAAACCCGGGGACAGGGGGCAGGGTACGCAGTATTTT.

This chain uses TRBV20-1 with TRBJ1-5; no firm D call. This CDR3 spans 11 amino acids. Trimming removed 0 bases at V and 11 bases at J, with 8 bases between. Per the germline V gene, CDR1 is DFQATT and CDR2 is SNEGSKA (reference sequence). In nucleotides, the CDR3 is TGCAGTGCTAGAGATCGGGTGACCCAGCATTTT. Translation gives CSARDRVTQHF.

This clone was observed once. The chain carries TRBV4-2 and TRBJ2-5; D remains unclear. V lost 1 base and J lost 3, with 12 bases in between. From germline, CDR1 is LGHNA and CDR2 YNFKEQ. CDR3 size: 15 residues. The DNA for the CDR3 is TGTGCCAGCAGCCAAGGCCCGCGTGATAAAGAGACCCAGTACTTC. Its translation: CASSQGPRDKETQYF.

This clone was recorded only once. This rearrangement joins TRBV29-1 to TRBJ2-5; D might be TRBD1 (6 bases). In germline, CDR1 is SQVTM, CDR2 ANQGSEA. The ends were cut back, 4 bases at V and 5 bases at J, with 14 bases in the middle. The CDR3 consists of 13 residues. Written as DNA, the CDR3 is TGCAGCGTTGTGCAGGGGCATATTGAGACCCAGTACTTC. This gives the protein CSVVQGHIETQYF.

J is TRBJ1-3 and V is TRBV7-2; D remains unclear. The germline V gene encodes CDR1 SGHTA and CDR2 FQGNSA. Trimming pared 7 bases from V and 3 bases from J, leaving 7 bases between. The CDR3 has 12 amino acids. The CDR3 is CASTVLGNTIYF. CDR3 sequence (DNA): TGTGCCAGCACCGTTCTTGGAAACACCATATATTTT.

V usage is TRBV11-2 and J usage is TRBJ1-1; D ambiguous. The CDR3 contains 13 residues. CDR1 SGHAT and CDR2 FQNNGV come from the germline V gene. The ends were cut back, 1 base at V and 3 bases at J, with 6 bases in the middle. The CDR3 sequence: CASSLVRDTEAFF. The CDR3 coding sequence is TGTGCCAGCAGCTTAGTGAGGGACACTGAAGCTTTCTTT.

J is TRBJ1-4 and V is TRBV6-5; D is ambiguous. From germline, CDR1 is MNHEY and CDR2 SVGAGI. Trimming shortened V by 7 bases and J by 4 bases, and 7 bases separated the two germline ends. This CDR3 is built from 12 residues. The CDR3 DNA reads as TGTGCCAGCAAGGAGAATAATGAAAAACTGTTTTTT. It encodes CASKENNEKLFF.

The rearrangement joins TRBV9 to TRBJ1-6; TRBD1 agrees at 12 bases. V lost 3 bases to trimming and J lost 10 bases; unmatched junction nucleotides: 2. CDR1 and CDR2 from the germline V gene are SGDLS and YYNGEE. The CDR3 sequence is 14 residues long. The CDR3 loop is CASSAGQGASPLHF. The CDR3 nucleotides read TGTGCCAGCAGCGCGGGACAGGGGGCGTCACCCCTCCACTTT.

A single count supports this clone. V and J are TRBV4-2 and TRBJ2-7; 16 bases agree with TRBD2. The CDR3 consists of 17 residues. V was clipped by 4 bases and J by 4 bases; unmatched bases: 7. Germline assignment: CDR1 LGHNA and CDR2 YNFKEQ. The CDR3 reads CASSRGTSGRVGYEQYF. The DNA for the CDR3 is TGTGCCAGCAGCCGGGGGACTAGCGGGAGGGTGGGATACGAGCAGTACTTC.

The J gene is TRBJ1-2, the V gene TRBV27; 7 positions match TRBD1. The CDR3 loop spans 15 amino acids. Germline-derived CDR1 and CDR2 are MNHEY and SMNVEV (reference sequence). The V gene end was trimmed by 2 bases and the J gene end by 4 bases; junction bases not matched to a gene: 7. This chain's CDR3 is CASSLGRPGGYGYTF. The CDR3 DNA is TGTGCCAGCAGTTTAGGCCGGCCAGGGGGCTATGGCTACACCTTC.

The gene calls are TRBV27 and TRBJ2-1; D gene ambiguous. V lost 6 bases to trimming and J lost 7 bases, with 13 bases between them. The CDR3 contains 13 residues. Germline-derived CDR1 and CDR2 are MNHEY and SMNVEV (reference sequence). The CDR3 bases are TGTGCCAGCAGAGAATCCTATGTAAATGAGCAGTTCTTC. Its translation is CASRESYVNEQFF.

Written as DNA, the CDR3 is TGTGCCAGCAGTTATTACGAGCAGTACTTC. Encoded protein: CASSYYEQYF. The chain joins TRBV6-1 to TRBJ2-7; no reliable D call. The CDR3 sequence is 10 residues long. Trimming stripped 5 bases from V and 4 bases from J, with 3 bases between. Germline V gene sequence: CDR1 MNHNS, CDR2 SASEGT.